Sequencing of this T cell receptor (beta chain) was carried out in a study of blood T cell repertoires in COVID-19. Study information: Sample material is recorded as cDNA or gDNA derived from T cells, B-cell-depleted T cells, or PBMCs.

Sequencing used immunoSEQ multiplex PCR; TCRdb keeps in-frame clones, though not all of them. The sample lists approximately 100,000 clones; approximately 89% were seen once. The clonotype originates from a woman aged 25 to 39 with acute or convalescent COVID-19. The sample was peripheral blood.

The CDR3 here is CASSLDRGAEAFF. Written as DNA, the CDR3 is TGTGCCAGCAGCCTCGACAGGGGAGCTGAAGCTTTCTTT. This chain uses TRBV7-9 with TRBJ1-1, with 8 bases matching TRBD1. The CDR3 runs 13 residues. The V segment lost 5 bases and the J segment 6 bases; nucleotides outside the gene matches: 5. CDR1 SEHNR and CDR2 FQNEAQ come from the germline V gene (reference sequence).